The sequence of this T cell receptor (beta chain) was determined in a study of shared clonotypes between healthy human individuals. Study in general: Contributing individuals were two females and three males aged 18 to 49.

TCRdb's table, derived via immunoSEQ multiplex PCR, lists solely in-frame clones and lacks some. The repertoire holds nearly 2 million clones, with about 95% as singletons. Naive CD8 cells, CD45RO-negative and positively selected for CCR7, excluded terminally differentiated effector memory CD45RA+ cells. CDR1 is MNHNY and CDR2 is SVGAGI in the germline V gene (reference sequence). The CDR3 length is 16 residues. The trim removed 1 base at V and 0 bases at J, leaving 5 bases unmatched. This clone is a singleton in its sample. The sequenced sample was naive CD8+ T cells sorted from blood. The clonotype comes from a man younger than 30 in good health. The chain carries TRBV6-6 and TRBJ2-7; TRBD2 agrees at 8 bases. CDR3 sequence reads: CASSYLGGRNSYEQYF. In DNA, the CDR3 is TGTGCCAGCAGTTACTTAGGCGGGAGGAACTCCTACGAGCAGTACTTC.